This TCR beta chain emerged from a study of shared clonotypes between healthy human individuals. Findings and caveats of the study: Between a few donors, naive CD4 clonotypes were shared at a level of around 5.1%.

V shed 6 bases and J 4 bases; nucleotides not matched to a gene: 2. The CDR3 length is 12 residues. Germline CDR1 SEHNR, CDR2 FQNEAQ (reference sequence). With respect to this clone: The antigen is undetermined.

Using immunoSEQ multiplex PCR, the repertoire was profiled, and TCRdb retains in-frame clones only, with some absent. The data hold 600,000 to 750,000 clones, with about two thirds observed a single time. The chain employs TRBV7-9 and TRBJ1-1; 7 bases line up with TRBD1. The specimen sequenced was memory CD4+ T cells sorted from blood. Subset meaning: CD45RA-negative fraction. This TCR came from a woman younger than 45 in good health. DNA of the CDR3: TGTGCCAGCAGAGGGACAGCCACTGAAGCTTTCTTT. Encoded protein: CASRGTATEAFF.